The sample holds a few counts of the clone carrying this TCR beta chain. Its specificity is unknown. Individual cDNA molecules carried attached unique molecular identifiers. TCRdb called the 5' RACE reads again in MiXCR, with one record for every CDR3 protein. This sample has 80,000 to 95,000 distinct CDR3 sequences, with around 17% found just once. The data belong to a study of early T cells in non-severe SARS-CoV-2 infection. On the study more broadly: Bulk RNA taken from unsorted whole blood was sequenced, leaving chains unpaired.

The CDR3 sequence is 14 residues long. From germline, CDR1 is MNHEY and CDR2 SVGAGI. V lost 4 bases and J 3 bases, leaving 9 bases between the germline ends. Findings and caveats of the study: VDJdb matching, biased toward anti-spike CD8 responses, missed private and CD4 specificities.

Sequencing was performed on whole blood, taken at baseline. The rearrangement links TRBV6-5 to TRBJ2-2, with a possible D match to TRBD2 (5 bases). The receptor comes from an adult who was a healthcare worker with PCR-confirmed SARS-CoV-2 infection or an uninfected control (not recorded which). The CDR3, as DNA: TGTGCCAGCAGTTTGGAGGCACACACCGGGGAGCTGTTTTTT. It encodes CASSLEAHTGELFF.